Below are 29 T cell receptor beta chains sequenced from a single sample in a study of blood T cell repertoires in COVID-19 (dated by TCRdb to about 2020). Library method: the immunoSEQ multiplex PCR assay. Imported from immuneACCESS, the table was reduced by TCRdb to in-frame sequences with V and J called. These copies leave out some clones; in studies compared against another copy, an unresolved V gene accounts for under half, and the cause of the remainder is not known. This sample comprises 70,000 to 95,000 clones, 81% of them detected only once. The leading ten clones occupy less than 15% of the sample. The sequenced sample consisted of peripheral blood. Receptor source: a human donor in a cohort sampled during active COVID-19.

The J gene is TRBJ2-1, the V gene TRBV30; no firm D call. Germline V gene data show CDR1 as GTSNPN and CDR2 as SVGIG (reference sequence). The CDR3 is 10 residues long. Trimming cost V 1 base and J 10 bases, with 5 bases left between them. The CDR3 DNA is TGTGCCTGGAGTGCGCGGGAGCAGTTCTTC. Amino acid sequence: CAWSAREQFF.

This clone was observed once. This chain joins TRBV28 and TRBJ1-6; D remains unclear. Germline V lookup: CDR1 MDHEN, CDR2 SYDVKM. The CDR3 length is 11 residues. The germline V and J ends were trimmed by 4 bases and 14 bases, with 9 bases remaining between them. CDR3 protein: CASSSSWSLHF. In nucleotides, the CDR3 is TGTGCCAGCAGTTCTAGCTGGTCCCTCCACTTT.

This sequence joins TRBV6-6 and TRBJ1-1, with D maybe TRBD1 (6 bases). Germline V gene sequence: CDR1 MNHNY, CDR2 SVGAGI (reference sequence). CDR3 length: 16 residues. Trimming shortened V by 5 bases and J by 5 bases, and 21 bases separated the two germline ends. The CDR3 nucleotides are TGTGCCAGCAGTAGGATGACAGGCGGATTACGAACTGAAGCTTTCTTT. It is translated as CASSRMTGGLRTEAFF.

This chain links TRBV5-6 with TRBJ1-2; the D is unclear. Trimming removed 0 bases from V and 5 bases from J, with 8 bases in between. The CDR3 spans 13 residues. From germline, CDR1 is SGHDT and CDR2 YYEEEE. In nucleotides, the CDR3 is TGTGCCAGCAGCTTGGACAGAATTTATGGCTACACCTTC. Amino acids: CASSLDRIYGYTF.

The V call is TRBV7-3, the J call TRBJ2-1, with D perhaps matching TRBD1 (7 bases). The CDR3 has 14 amino acids. In germline, CDR1 is SGHTA, CDR2 FQGTGA. V shed 2 bases and J shed 6 bases, with 11 bases lying between them. CDR3 region: CASSLGRGANEQFF. CDR3 nucleotides: TGTGCCAGCAGCTTAGGCAGGGGGGCCAATGAGCAGTTCTTC.

This rearrangement joins TRBV5-1 to TRBJ2-1, with D maybe TRBD2 (6 bases). The germline gives CDR1 SGHRS, CDR2 YFSETQ. The CDR3 has 15 residues. Trimming removed 2 bases from V and 5 bases from J, with 14 bases in between. The CDR3 DNA reads as TGCGCCAGCAGCTTTGGAGGGCTGGGAAACAATGAGCAGTTCTTC. This gives the protein CASSFGGLGNNEQFF.

This clone counts as medium-sized. The rearrangement joins TRBV7-3 to TRBJ2-7; 10 positions match TRBD1. The J segment lost 7 bases and the V segment lost 5 bases, leaving 5 bases of the junction unmatched. CDR3 length equals 13 residues. From germline, CDR1 is SGHTA and CDR2 FQGTGA. The CDR3 DNA follows: TGTGCCAGCAGCCCGGGACAGGGGCTAGAGCAGTACTTC. Its protein product is CASSPGQGLEQYF.

The CDR3 here is CASSPQLAGGRADTQYF. DNA of the CDR3: TGTGCCAGCAGCCCACAACTAGCGGGGGGTCGGGCAGATACGCAGTATTTT. The rearrangement uses TRBV3-1 (or the pseudogene TRBV3-2) and TRBJ2-3, with 12 bases fitting TRBD2. Trimming took 4 bases from V and 4 from J; bases not matched to a gene: 9. This CDR3 is 17 amino acids long. Germline-derived CDR1 and CDR2 are LGHDT and YNNKEL (reference sequence).

This clone was seen only a few times. V is TRBV4-3 and J is TRBJ2-1; 8 bases align to TRBD2. The CDR3 loop spans 17 amino acids. CDR1 is LGHNA and CDR2 is YSLEER in the germline V gene. The J segment lost 8 bases and the V segment lost 4 bases, leaving 16 bases of the junction unmatched. As DNA, the CDR3 is TGCGCCAGCAGCCCCTTTTCGGACGGGGGGGCTTTGGATGAGCAGTTCTTC. This translates into CASSPFSDGGALDEQFF.

This clone was seen only a few times. The chain employs TRBV4-2 and TRBJ1-5; unclear D gene. Per germline, CDR1 LGHNA and CDR2 YNFKEQ. Trimming shortened V by 1 base and J by 2 bases, and 12 bases separated the two germline ends. CDR3 size: 16 residues. In nucleotides, the CDR3 is TGTGCCAGCAGCCAAGCCGGCCTGAGGGGCAATCAGCCCCAGCATTTT. Translation: CASSQAGLRGNQPQHF.

V and J are TRBV5-4 and TRBJ2-7, with 9 nucleotides matching TRBD2. V trimming: 2 bases; J trimming: 0 bases; junction bases outside the gene matches: 3. CDR1 is SGHNT and CDR2 is YYREEE in the germline V gene (reference sequence). This CDR3 region has 15 residues. The CDR3 nucleotides are TGTGCCAGCAGCTTAGGTAGCGGGAGCTCCTACGAGCAGTACTTC. Amino acids: CASSLGSGSSYEQYF. The full variable domain, in which reference TRBV5-4 and TRBJ2-7 provide the parts outside the CDR3, is ETGVTQSPTHLIKTRGQQVTLRCSSQSGHNTVSWYQQALGQGPQFIFQYYREEENGRGNFPPRFSGLQFPNYSSELNVNALELDDSALYLCASSLGSGSSYEQYFGPGTRLTVT.

The rearrangement links TRBV15 to TRBJ2-2; D remains ambiguous. The CDR3 runs to 16 residues. Germline values: CDR1 LNHNV, CDR2 YYDKDF (reference sequence). V gave up 1 base and J gave up 2 bases, with 11 bases separating them. In nucleotides, the CDR3 is TGTGCCACCAGCAGAGGGGCCCTGCCAAACACCGGGGAGCTGTTTTTT. Protein sequence: CATSRGALPNTGELFF.

The rearrangement uses TRBV7-2 and TRBJ1-4; 9 bases align to TRBD1. The J segment lost 10 bases and the V segment lost 5 bases, leaving 11 bases of the junction unmatched. The CDR3 is 15 residues long. Germline V lookup: CDR1 SGHTA, CDR2 FQGNSA. As DNA, the CDR3 is TGTGCCAGCAGCCTATCCGGGACAGGGTGGGGAAAACTGTTTTTT. It is translated as CASSLSGTGWGKLFF.

The CDR3 coding sequence is TGTGCCAGTAAAGGACTAGCCGTACCCTACGAGCAGTACTTC. Protein product: CASKGLAVPYEQYF. The V gene is TRBV10-3, the J gene TRBJ2-7, with 8 nucleotides matching TRBD2. Germline CDR1 reads ENHRY; CDR2 reads SYGVKD. The CDR3 sequence is 14 residues long. The J segment lost 2 bases and the V segment lost 10 bases, leaving 10 bases of the junction unmatched.

The gene calls are TRBV18 and TRBJ2-7, with 9 bases that match TRBD1. V lost 3 bases and J lost 2; bases outside the gene matches: 5. The germline V gene encodes CDR1 KGHSH and CDR2 LQKENI. This CDR3 comprises 15 residues. Here the CDR3 reads CASSPQWTGAYEQYF. CDR3 bases: TGTGCCAGCTCACCCCAGTGGACAGGGGCCTACGAGCAGTACTTC.

This rearrangement joins TRBV18 to TRBJ2-5; a weak D match, TRBD2 (5 bases). From germline, CDR1 is KGHSH and CDR2 LQKENI. V lost 0 bases and J lost 5, with 7 bases in between. The CDR3 consists of 13 residues. CDR3 loop: CASSPPSDETQYF. For the CDR3, the DNA is TGTGCCAGCTCACCACCTAGCGACGAGACCCAGTACTTC.

The chain is built from TRBV12-3 or TRBV12-4 and TRBJ1-1, with D unresolved. The CDR3 extends over 13 amino acids. V shed 3 bases and J shed 11 bases, with 16 bases lying between them. CDR3 loop: CASSFLATPGAFF. The CDR3 nucleotides are TGTGCCAGCAGTTTCCTCGCGACCCCCGGGGCTTTCTTT.

This chain joins TRBV19 and TRBJ2-1, with D possibly matching TRBD1 (5 bases). V lost 2 bases to trimming and J lost 8 bases, with 13 bases between them. Germline V gene data show CDR1 as LNHDA and CDR2 as SQIVND (reference sequence). This CDR3 spans 14 amino acids. The CDR3 region is CASSIPGKSDEQFF. As DNA, the CDR3 is TGTGCCAGTAGTATACCAGGGAAGTCTGATGAGCAGTTCTTC.

A single count supports this clone. The chain carries TRBV7-8 and TRBJ1-5; tentatively, D is TRBD1 (5 bases). V lost 4 bases, J lost 6 bases, and 19 bases lay in between. CDR3 length equals 16 residues. CDR1 and CDR2 from the germline V gene are SGHVS and FQNEAQ. The CDR3 loop is CASSYRRWGVGQPQHF. The CDR3 region has the DNA TGTGCCAGCAGCTATCGCCGTTGGGGGGTGGGTCAGCCCCAGCATTTT.

This clone appeared a few times. This rearrangement joins TRBV9 to TRBJ1-1, with D unresolved. There are 14 residues in the CDR3. V lost 0 bases, J lost 3 bases, and 9 bases lay in between. CDR1 and CDR2 (germline): SGDLS, YYNGEE. CDR3 bases: TGTGCCAGCAGCGTAGCTGGACTGGACACTGAAGCTTTCTTT. It codes for CASSVAGLDTEAFF.

The V and J genes are TRBV14 and TRBJ2-7, with 10 bases identical to TRBD1. Germline CDR1 is SGHDN and CDR2 is FVKESK. There are 13 residues in the CDR3. V lost 8 bases to trimming and J lost 0 bases; unmatched junction nucleotides: 1. As DNA, the CDR3 is TGTGCCAGCCGGACAGGGGGCTCCTACGAGCAGTACTTC. Residues: CASRTGGSYEQYF.

The rearrangement uses TRBV6-5 and TRBJ2-7; 12 bases agree with TRBD1. This CDR3 has 15 residues. Germline CDR1 reads MNHEY; CDR2 reads SVGAGI. The ends lost 2 bases at V and 6 bases at J; junction bases unmatched: 5. The CDR3 protein is CASSYTGQGASEQYF. Here the CDR3 DNA reads TGTGCCAGCAGTTACACGGGACAGGGGGCGAGCGAGCAGTACTTC.

The chain joins TRBV3-1 (or the pseudogene TRBV3-2) to TRBJ2-2, with TRBD1 identical over 10 bases. This CDR3 is built from 18 residues. Per germline, CDR1 LGHDT and CDR2 YNNKEL (reference sequence). The J segment lost 4 bases and the V segment lost 4 bases, leaving 12 bases of the junction unmatched. The chain's CDR3 is CASSPDRGRPFSTGELFF. The DNA of the CDR3 is TGTGCCAGCAGCCCCGACAGGGGGCGCCCATTTAGCACCGGGGAGCTGTTTTTT.

The chain carries TRBV7-2 and TRBJ1-2; TRBD1 is a possible D gene (6 bases). Looked up from germline, CDR1 is SGHTA and CDR2 is FQGNSA. CDR3 size: 15 residues. V lost 1 base to trimming and J lost 5 bases, with 14 bases between them. This CDR3 reads CASSLDRVRRYGYTF. The DNA of the CDR3 is TGTGCCAGCAGCTTAGACAGGGTGAGGAGGTATGGCTACACCTTC. Supplemented by reference TRBV7-2 and TRBJ1-2, the full variable domain reads GAGVSQSPSNKVTEKGKDVELRCDPISGHTALYWYRQSLGQGLEFLIYFQGNSAPDKSGLPSDRFSAERTGGSVSTLTIQRTQQEDSAVYLCASSLDRVRRYGYTFGSGTRLTVV.

This chain uses TRBV4-1 with TRBJ1-1; 7 bases agree with TRBD1. CDR3 length: 16 residues. Trimming removed 2 bases from V and 1 base from J; junction bases left unmatched: 7. Germline loops: CDR1 MGHRA, CDR2 YSYEKL. CDR3 sequence (DNA): TGCGCCAGCAGCCAAAGAGGGGGCAACACGAACACTGAAGCTTTCTTT. Encoded protein: CASSQRGGNTNTEAFF.

The chain has TRBV19 and TRBJ2-7, with 11 bases aligning to TRBD1. Germline lookup yields CDR1 LNHDA and CDR2 SQIVND (reference sequence). The CDR3 extends over 15 amino acids. The J segment lost 4 bases and the V segment lost 7 bases, leaving 9 bases of the junction unmatched. The CDR3 loop reads CASITAGQGDYEQYF. The CDR3 nucleotides are TGTGCCAGTATCACAGCGGGACAGGGGGATTACGAGCAGTACTTC.

The rearrangement uses TRBV24-1 and TRBJ2-1, with a tentative D call TRBD1 (5 bases). CDR3 size: 15 residues. The germline CDR1 and CDR2 sequences are KGHDR and SFDVKD. Trimming cost V 5 bases and J 4 bases, with 14 bases left between them. CDR3 nucleotides: TGTGCCACCAGTGTAAGTCAGGGTCGGTACAATGAGCAGTTCTTC. Its protein is CATSVSQGRYNEQFF.

The chain joins TRBV7-3 to TRBJ2-7; 7 bases are a match to TRBD2. Germline V CDR1 and CDR2: SGHTA, FQGTGA. This CDR3 region has 14 residues. After removal of 0 bases from V and 6 bases from J, the junction contained 5 bases not matched to a gene. CDR3 protein: CASSLTAREGEQYF. Here the CDR3 DNA reads TGTGCCAGCAGCTTAACCGCCAGGGAGGGCGAGCAGTACTTC.

There are a few counts of this clone. This chain joins TRBV2 and TRBJ1-2; D perhaps matches TRBD1 (5 bases). Trimming cost V 5 bases and J 8 bases, with 21 bases left between them. Germline CDR1 SNHLY, CDR2 FYNNEI. The CDR3 spans 15 residues. CDR3 sequence: CASSSTGGPRNGYTF. CDR3 coding DNA: TGTGCCAGCAGTTCCACAGGCGGCCCTAGGAACGGCTACACCTTC.